A single sample is the source of the 10 T cell receptor beta chains below, sequenced in a study of T cell repertoires in cytomegalovirus infection. TCRdb fed the reads into MiXCR, producing one record per CDR3 protein. The data hold 250,000 or so distinct CDR3 sequences, with approximately 9% observed a single time. Sample: PBMCs. These receptors originate from a human donor in good health (CMV status not recorded). Some clones in this sample may be carry-over from other donors' samples.

This chain links TRBV7-2 with TRBJ2-5, with a weak D call TRBD1 (5 bases). This CDR3 has 15 residues. Looked up from germline, CDR1 is SGHTA and CDR2 is FQGNSA. V was pared by 4 bases and J by 1 base, with 13 bases between. The CDR3 sequence is CASSSGGALQETQYF. CDR3 nucleotides: TGTGCCAGCAGCTCAGGTGGGGCCCTCCAAGAGACCCAGTACTTC.

In its sample, this clonotype was seen a few times. This rearrangement joins TRBV28 to TRBJ2-5, with 7 positions matching TRBD1. This CDR3 region has 14 residues. V lost 2 bases, J lost 5 bases, and 5 bases stayed unmatched. Germline CDR1 is MDHEN and CDR2 is SYDVKM. CDR3 sequence reads: CASSLDRVEETQYF. The CDR3 DNA reads as TGTGCCAGCAGTTTAGACAGGGTGGAGGAGACCCAGTACTTC.

This clonotype has ten or more counts. V usage is TRBV7-2 and J usage is TRBJ1-2, with D unresolved. Trimming removed 4 bases from V and 6 bases from J, with 9 bases in between. Germline V gives CDR1 SGHTA, CDR2 FQGNSA. This CDR3 region has 12 residues. This CDR3 is CASSSVINGYTF. Here the CDR3 DNA reads TGTGCCAGCAGCTCTGTTATTAATGGCTACACCTTC.

This clonotype has a count of ten or more. An end of the junction differs from the germline gene, which may be a read error. The rearrangement links TRBV13 to TRBJ2-7, with 7 bases lining up with TRBD1. The germline V gene has CDR1 PRHDT and CDR2 FYEKMQ (reference sequence). CDR3 length equals 15 residues. CDR3 residues: CASSLNPGQSYEQYF. The CDR3 DNA is TGCGCCAGCAGCTTAAATCCGGGACAGTCCTACGAGCAGTACTTC.

A remark on this clonotype: It may be a read error: a sequence one base away is much more abundant. The chain joins TRBV20-1 to TRBJ2-7; tentative D call: TRBD1 (6 bases). V was clipped by 3 bases and J by 6 bases, with 18 bases between them. CDR3 length: 14 residues. In germline, CDR1 is DFQATT, CDR2 SNEGSKA (reference sequence). This CDR3 reads CSASSGVGASEQYF. CDR3 bases: TGCAGTGCTAGCTCGGGCGTGGGGGCCAGCGAGCAGTACTTC.

Ten or more counts support this clonotype. This rearrangement joins TRBV6-1 to TRBJ2-7; tentative D call: TRBD2 (6 bases). This CDR3 region has 15 residues. CDR1 and CDR2 (germline): MNHNS, SASEGT. V was trimmed by 1 base and J by 2 bases, leaving 12 bases between them. Here the CDR3 reads CASSEGSLAPYEQYF. The CDR3 region has the DNA TGTGCCAGCAGTGAAGGTTCTCTAGCGCCCTACGAGCAGTACTTC.

V gene TRBV5-1 combines with J gene TRBJ2-2, with TRBD1 matching over 9 bases. CDR1 is SGHRS, CDR2 YFSETQ, per germline. This CDR3 is 19 amino acids long. V lost 4 bases to trimming and J lost 4 bases; unmatched junction nucleotides: 17. The CDR3 DNA is TGCGCCAGCAGCATTCGAGACAGGGGGATTCTCGGGGGCACCGGGGAGCTGTTTTTT. This encodes CASSIRDRGILGGTGELFF.

Ten or more counts support this clonotype. The chain has TRBV7-9 and TRBJ2-7; no clear D. The germline CDR1 and CDR2 sequences are SEHNR and FQNEAQ (reference sequence). The CDR3 spans 15 residues. Trimming took off 7 bases at V and 5 bases at J, with 21 bases between the two ends. This CDR3 reads CASNPPGKAPHEQYF. The CDR3 bases are TGTGCCAGCAACCCTCCTGGGAAAGCACCCCACGAGCAGTACTTC.

This clonotype was found a few times. This rearrangement joins TRBV7-2 to TRBJ2-4; D gene ambiguous. Trimming removed 2 bases from V and 0 bases from J, with 5 bases in between. The CDR3 runs to 14 residues. Germline values: CDR1 SGHTA, CDR2 FQGNSA. The CDR3 DNA reads TGTGCCAGCAGCTTAATGGCAGCCAAAAACATTCAGTACTTC. This sequence encodes CASSLMAAKNIQYF. Combining the CDR3 with reference TRBV7-2 and TRBJ2-4 gives the whole variable domain GAGVSQSPSNKVTEKGKDVELRCDPISGHTALYWYRQSLGQGLEFLIYFQGNSAPDKSGLPSDRFSAERTGGSVSTLTIQRTQQEDSAVYLCASSLMAAKNIQYFGAGTRLSVL.

This clonotype was seen repeatedly, ten times or more. CDR3 protein: CASSLREGASYEQYF. The CDR3 DNA follows: TGCGCCAGCAGCCTAAGGGAGGGGGCCAGCTACGAGCAGTACTTC. The chain combines TRBV4-3 with TRBJ2-7, with D possibly being TRBD1 or TRBD2 (7 bases each). This CDR3 has 15 amino acids. V lost 4 bases to trimming and J lost 3 bases, with 16 bases between them. Germline V gene data show CDR1 as LGHNA and CDR2 as YSLEER.